This T cell receptor beta chain was identified in a study of T cells in Graves' hyperthyroidism and ophthalmopathy. This CDR3 spans 16 amino acids. CDR1 and CDR2 from the germline V gene are ENHRY and SYGVKD. Trimming shortened V by 0 bases and J by 0 bases, and 9 bases separated the two germline ends. The source material, RNA transcripts, was used to amplify TCR beta CDR3 regions. The study used the HTBI primer set for a first-round RT-PCR of the TCR CDR3. TCRdb used MiXCR to reprocess the multiplex PCR reads, holding one entry per CDR3 protein. The repertoire holds about 690,000 distinct CDR3 sequences, with approximately 15% as singletons.

The chain has TRBV10-3 and TRBJ2-1, with a tentative D call TRBD2 (5 bases). Sequencing was carried out using blood. The TCR was taken from a man between 50 and 59 years old with Graves' hyperthyroidism. CDR3 amino acids: CAISESEESSYNEQFF. In DNA form, the CDR3 reads TGTGCCATCAGTGAGTCGGAGGAGAGCTCCTACAATGAGCAGTTCTTC.